This paragraph reports one TCR beta chain. Its target is not known. This record comes from a study of OX40 agonist ivuxolimab in advanced cancers. Across the whole study: In this cohort, patients received ivuxolimab, an agonistic anti-OX40 (CD134) antibody. A history of anti-PD-1, anti-PD-L1 or anti-CTLA-4 therapy was acceptable, and 30% to 45% had some. Patients received intravenous ivuxolimab every 2 weeks at 0.01 to 10 mg/kg. Regarding the study as a whole: Certain nonresponding patients likewise had low normalized T-cell clonal expansion.

This table comes from immunoSEQ multiplex PCR, and its TCRdb copy is limited to in-frame clones, with some not included. The profile covers roughly 70,000 clones, with approximately 80% appearing a single time and 0.9% to 1.2% taken by the ten largest. Looked up from germline, CDR1 is LNHDA and CDR2 is SQIVND (reference sequence). CDR3 size: 15 residues. V was clipped by 2 bases and J by 12 bases, with 20 bases between them. The TCR comes from an adult with an advanced solid tumor such as melanoma, head and neck, liver or kidney cancer. This sample comprised CD4+ or CD8+ T cells sorted from blood, obtained in a trial of the OX40 agonist ivuxolimab. The rearrangement links TRBV19 to TRBJ2-4; weak D call: TRBD2 (6 bases). CDR3 coding DNA: TGTGCCAGTAGTATACGCGTCAGTGCCGACGGGGGTCAGTACTTC. It encodes CASSIRVSADGGQYF.